This record covers a single TCR beta chain. Its antigen is not known. This specimen belongs to a study of T cell responses to AZD1222 COVID-19 vaccine. Overall study findings and caveats: It was only a handful of AZD1222 recipients who were seropositive at baseline. Most donors were white British, females outnumbered males, and clonal diversity was possibly underestimated.

Using immunoSEQ multiplex PCR, the repertoire was profiled, and TCRdb retains in-frame clones only, with some absent. The table has fewer than 110,000 clones, roughly 90% seen once. V gave up 6 bases and J gave up 5 bases, with 26 bases separating them. This CDR3 comprises 17 residues. The germline V gene has CDR1 SQVTM and CDR2 ANQGSEA. This sample comprised peripheral blood, obtained on day 0 of AZD1222 vaccination. The clonotype comes from an adult in good health. This chain links TRBV29-1 with TRBJ2-1; D gene uncertain. The CDR3 protein is CSVSLLKSGHRNNEQFF. In nucleotides, the CDR3 is TGCAGCGTCTCCCTCCTTAAGTCCGGGCACCGCAACAATGAGCAGTTCTTC.